A selection of T cell receptor beta chains follows, all from one sample in a study of untreated major depressive disorder. Here immunoSEQ multiplex PCR was the method, and the copy in TCRdb shows in-frame clones only, minus some. The table records 20,000 to 25,000 clones, roughly 90% of them present only once. Sequenced material: CD4+ T cells from PBMCs. The source of these receptors is a woman in her thirties or forties in good health. CDR3s include the opening cysteine and the closing phenylalanine or tryptophan. A D gene is named only where the DNA matches it firmly. Size tells how often a clone was seen (once, few, many) or the class of an expanded clone, and some rows leave it out.

d_call j_call v_call clone_size cdr3_aa cdr3_nt
TRBD1 TRBJ1-2 TRBV5-8 NA CASSVTGNYGYTF TGTGCCAGCAGCGTGACAGGGAACTATGGCTACACCTTC
TRBD2 TRBJ2-5 TRBV5-1 NA CASSFQPTSGGETQYF TGCGCCAGCAGCTTCCAACCGACTAGCGGGGGAGAGACCCAGTACTTC
TRBD1 TRBJ2-7 TRBV6-6 NA CASSGGTGRKQYF TGTGCCAGCAGCGGCGGGACAGGGAGAAAGCAGTACTTC
NA TRBJ2-1 TRBV11-1 NA CASSLQGGTIDEQFF TGTGCCAGCAGTTTGCAGGGGGGGACTATCGATGAGCAGTTCTTC
NA TRBJ1-4 TRBV4-2 NA CASSQDALMGSYEKLFF TGTGCCAGCAGCCAAGATGCCCTGATGGGTTCATATGAAAAACTGTTTTTT
TRBD1 TRBJ2-7 TRBV6-1 NA CASSETQGAYEQYF TGTGCCAGCAGTGAAACCCAGGGGGCATACGAGCAGTACTTC
NA TRBJ2-1 TRBV28 NA CASGDRSQLGNEQFF TGTGCCAGCGGGGATAGGTCCCAGTTAGGCAATGAGCAGTTCTTC
NA TRBJ2-7 TRBV6-1 NA CASGREPYSYEQYF TGTGCCAGCGGTCGGGAGCCATACTCCTACGAGCAGTACTTC
NA TRBJ1-1 TRBV5-5 NA CASSPGGRTHTEAFF TGTGCCAGCAGCCCTGGTGGTCGGACCCACACTGAAGCTTTCTTT
NA TRBJ1-2 TRBV4-3 once CASSQEAGYGYTF TGCGCCAGCAGCCAAGAAGCCGGTTATGGCTACACCTTC
NA TRBJ1-1 TRBV18 NA CASSQTRTDAAFF TGTGCCAGCTCTCAAACCCGGACAGATGCAGCTTTCTTT
NA TRBJ2-7 TRBV6-9 NA CASSHTNYEQYF TGTGCCAGCAGTCACACAAACTACGAGCAGTACTTC
TRBD1 TRBJ2-5 TRBV5-1 NA CASTRQGQETQYF TGCGCCAGCACCCGACAGGGGCAAGAGACCCAGTACTTC
NA TRBJ1-3 TRBV10-3 NA CAISESRGTSSGNTIYF TGTGCCATCAGTGAGTCTCGGGGGACGAGCTCTGGAAACACCATATATTTT
NA TRBJ1-4 TRBV15 NA CATTGHPKGEKLFF TGTGCCACCACTGGGCATCCCAAAGGTGAAAAACTGTTTTTT
NA TRBJ2-3 TRBV5-1 NA CASSSETDTQYF TGCGCCAGCAGCTCGGAAACAGATACGCAGTATTTT
NA TRBJ1-3 TRBV28 NA CASSSLGGGNTIYF TGTGCCAGCAGTTCTCTTGGGGGTGGAAACACCATATATTTT
NA TRBJ2-3 TRBV15 NA CATSDPAGLLTDTQYF TGTGCCACCAGCGATCCCGCTGGACTCCTCACAGATACGCAGTATTTT
NA TRBJ2-7 TRBV6-1 NA CASKGEITGSYEQYF TGTGCCAGCAAGGGTGAAATTACGGGCTCCTACGAGCAGTACTTC
NA TRBJ2-1 TRBV28 NA CASRGTDYNEQFF TGTGCCAGCAGGGGGACTGACTACAATGAGCAGTTCTTC
TRBD1 TRBJ2-2 TRBV28 NA CASSPHGSGTGDGELFF TGTGCCAGCAGTCCCCACGGTTCCGGGACAGGGGACGGGGAGCTGTTTTTT
NA TRBJ1-2 TRBV4-1 NA CASSQDQMNYGYTF TGCGCCAGCAGCCAGGATCAGATGAACTATGGCTACACCTTC
TRBD1 TRBJ2-5 TRBV15 NA CATNKRDRGKGRYQETQYF TGTGCCACCAACAAACGGGACAGGGGGAAGGGAAGGTACCAAGAGACCCAGTACTTC
NA TRBJ1-6 TRBV29-1 NA CSVGVTNNSPLHF TGCAGCGTTGGCGTCACTAATAATTCACCCCTCCACTTT
NA TRBJ2-7 TRBV19 once CARNPDRRSAYEQYF TGTGCCAGAAACCCAGACAGGAGGAGTGCCTACGAGCAGTACTTC
NA TRBJ2-5 TRBV11-2 NA CASRPLGGGETQYF TGTGCCAGCAGACCTCTAGGGGGAGGTGAGACCCAGTACTTC
NA TRBJ1-4 TRBV6-1 NA CASTARGINEKLFF TGTGCCAGCACCGCCCGGGGCATTAATGAAAAACTGTTTTTT
NA TRBJ2-1 TRBV28 NA CASRKNAGYNEQFF TGTGCCAGCAGAAAAAACGCAGGTTACAATGAGCAGTTCTTC
NA TRBJ2-2 TRBV5-1 NA CASRDVTGELFF TGCGCCAGCAGGGATGTTACCGGGGAGCTGTTTTTT
NA TRBJ1-4 TRBV7-2 NA CASSSGGLEKLFF TGTGCCAGCAGCTCAGGAGGTCTGGAAAAACTGTTTTTT
TRBD2 TRBJ2-4 TRBV7-8 NA CASSLWTSGVLAKNIQYF TGTGCCAGCAGCTTATGGACTAGCGGGGTTCTGGCCAAAAACATTCAGTACTTC
NA TRBJ2-5 TRBV9 few CASSAGSQETQYF TGTGCCAGCAGCGCGGGGAGCCAAGAGACCCAGTACTTC
TRBD1 TRBJ1-2 TRBV10-3 NA CAISETGDYGYTF TGTGCCATCAGTGAGACAGGGGACTATGGCTACACCTTC
NA TRBJ2-2 TRBV9 NA CASSVGGGNTGELFF TGTGCCAGCAGCGTAGGAGGCGGGAACACCGGGGAGCTGTTTTTT
TRBD2 TRBJ2-7 TRBV7-2 NA CASSLEASGRGTYEQYF TGTGCCAGCAGCTTAGAGGCTAGCGGGAGGGGTACCTACGAGCAGTACTTC
NA TRBJ1-6 TRBV6-1 NA CASNTNWMGNSPLHF TGTGCCAGCAACACCAACTGGATGGGGAATTCACCCCTCCACTTT
NA TRBJ2-7 TRBV30 few CAWTRGPYEQYF TGTGCCTGGACCCGCGGCCCCTACGAGCAGTACTTC
NA TRBJ1-3 TRBV6-6 NA CASTPAGNTIYF TGTGCCAGCACCCCTGCTGGAAACACCATATATTTT
TRBD1 TRBJ2-7 TRBV28 NA CASLTGSYEQYF TGTGCCAGCCTGACAGGGTCCTACGAGCAGTACTTC
TRBD1 TRBJ2-2 TRBV5-6 NA CASDDSRGPGGELFF TGTGCCAGCGACGATTCCAGGGGGCCTGGCGGGGAGCTGTTTTTT
TRBD1 TRBJ2-5 TRBV11-1 NA CASSPRQGGQETQYF TGTGCCAGCAGCCCCCGACAGGGCGGCCAAGAGACCCAGTACTTC
TRBD1 TRBJ1-3 TRBV11-2 NA CASSPWPGQGRNTIYF TGTGCCAGCAGTCCCTGGCCAGGACAGGGCCGGAACACCATATATTTT
NA TRBJ2-2 TRBV4-3 NA CASSQQLGHNTGELFF TGCGCCAGCAGCCAACAACTAGGCCATAACACCGGGGAGCTGTTTTTT
TRBD2 TRBJ2-2 TRBV9 NA CASSGLAGEAGELFF TGTGCCAGCAGCGGGCTAGCGGGAGAGGCCGGGGAGCTGTTTTTT
NA TRBJ1-2 TRBV11-2 NA CASRTISGRRNYGYTF TGTGCCAGCAGAACAATCTCGGGGAGACGAAACTATGGCTACACCTTC
TRBD2 TRBJ2-3 TRBV2 NA CASISGGPSLGTQYF TGTGCCAGCATAAGCGGGGGGCCAAGCCTGGGTACGCAGTATTTT
NA TRBJ2-3 TRBV10-3 NA CAISPRGEGDTQYF TGTGCCATCAGTCCCCGAGGAGAGGGTGATACGCAGTATTTT
NA TRBJ2-1 TRBV27 NA CASTRNSYNEQFF TGTGCCAGCACAAGGAACTCCTACAATGAGCAGTTCTTC
TRBD1 TRBJ1-2 TRBV10-3 NA CAISKVGQGTYQDYGYTF TGTGCCATCAGTAAGGTCGGACAGGGAACTTATCAGGACTATGGCTACACCTTC